A selection of T cell receptor beta chains follows, all from one sample in a study of shared clonotypes between healthy human individuals. Only in-frame clones appear in the TCRdb table, and some are missing; sequencing was by immunoSEQ multiplex PCR. The sample includes 1.5 million to 2.5 million clones, about 95% of them seen just once. The sequencing input was naive CD8+ T cells sorted from blood. All receptors derive from a man aged 18-30 years in good health. The CDR3 runs from the conserved cysteine through the conserved F or W. D genes are given only for firm matches. Size is stated for part of the rows, as once, few or many counts, or as a class when the clone is expanded.

d_gene,abundance,v_gene,j_gene,CDR3aa,CDR3nt
.,.,TRBV11-2,TRBJ2-7,CASSLGGEDEQYF,TGTGCCAGCAGCTTAGGGGGAGAGGACGAGCAGTACTTC
.,.,TRBV4-1,TRBJ2-6,CASSQELGIANVLTF,TGCGCCAGCAGCCAAGAATTAGGGATCGCCAACGTCCTGACTTTC
.,once,TRBV2,TRBJ2-7,CASSSWTLNTYEQYF,TGTGCCAGCAGCTCCTGGACACTTAATACCTACGAGCAGTACTTC
.,.,TRBV6-4,TRBJ1-5,CASPDGGRF,TGTGCCAGTCCTGACGGGGGACGGTTT
.,.,TRBV11-2,TRBJ2-3,CASSPWSTDTQYF,TGTGCCAGCAGCCCATGGAGCACAGATACGCAGTATTTT
.,.,TRBV9,TRBJ1-5,CASSVGGPGNQPQHF,TGTGCCAGCAGCGTAGGGGGGCCGGGCAATCAGCCCCAGCATTTT
TRBD2,.,TRBV5-1,TRBJ2-1,CASSRGLAGGRYNEQFF,TGCGCCAGCAGCCGGGGACTAGCGGGGGGCCGCTACAATGAGCAGTTCTTC
.,.,TRBV5-4,TRBJ2-2,CASSAGAGDTGELFF,TGTGCCAGCAGCGCCGGGGCAGGGGACACCGGGGAGCTGTTTTTT
TRBD1,.,TRBV6-5,TRBJ2-4,CASSLPGQGEYF,TGTGCCAGCAGTCTTCCGGGACAGGGGGAGTACTTC
.,.,TRBV7-9,TRBJ2-3,CASSLETVTQYF,TGTGCCAGCAGCTTAGAGACTGTGACGCAGTATTTT
TRBD1,once,TRBV5-1,TRBJ1-1,CASSKGQGAITEAFF,TGCGCCAGCAGCAAGGGACAGGGGGCCATCACTGAAGCTTTCTTT
.,.,TRBV11-3,TRBJ2-1,CASSLGPHNEQFF,TGTGCCAGCAGCTTGGGACCCCACAATGAGCAGTTCTTC
TRBD2,.,TRBV5-4,TRBJ2-3,CASSWSGLAETNTDTQYF,TGTGCCAGCAGCTGGTCGGGACTAGCGGAGACCAACACAGATACGCAGTATTTT
.,once,TRBV10-2,TRBJ2-7,CASSESWTNTYEQYF,TGCGCCAGCAGTGAGTCGTGGACTAATACCTACGAGCAGTACTTC
TRBD2,.,TRBV19,TRBJ2-5,CASSNIAGEETQYF,TGTGCCAGTAGTAACATAGCGGGAGAAGAGACCCAGTACTTC
.,.,TRBV19,TRBJ2-7,CASSIAAGESNEQYF,TGTGCCAGTAGTATCGCGGCAGGGGAGTCCAACGAGCAGTACTTC
.,.,TRBV27,TRBJ2-7,CASRPTGYVPYEQYF,TGTGCCAGCAGGCCTACAGGGTATGTTCCCTACGAGCAGTACTTC
.,once,TRBV5-4,TRBJ1-3,CASSQDAGSGNTIYF,TGTGCCAGCAGCCAGGACGCGGGCTCTGGAAACACCATATATTTT
.,.,TRBV28,TRBJ2-3,CAGSGGLFTDTQYF,TGTGCCGGGTCGGGGGGCCTGTTCACAGATACGCAGTATTTT
.,once,TRBV29-1,TRBJ2-2,CSVVCDTGELFF,TGCAGCGTTGTGTGTGACACCGGGGAGCTGTTTTTT
.,.,TRBV7-2,TRBJ2-2,CASSPFVRLINTGELFF,TGTGCCAGCAGCCCTTTCGTTCGGCTAATAAACACCGGGGAGCTGTTTTTT
.,.,TRBV25-1,TRBJ2-5,CASGGADETQYF,TGTGCCAGCGGGGGGGCCGATGAGACCCAGTACTTC
.,once,TRBV6-6,TRBJ2-2,CASSPDLFNTGELFF,TGTGCCAGCAGCCCGGACCTTTTTAACACCGGGGAGCTGTTTTTT
.,.,TRBV4-1,TRBJ2-1,CASSHTADSYNEQFF,TGCGCCAGCAGCCATACGGCAGACTCCTACAATGAGCAGTTCTTC
TRBD1,.,TRBV27,TRBJ2-7,CASSSSGTAYGEQYF,TGTGCCAGCAGTTCCTCCGGGACAGCGTACGGGGAGCAGTACTTC
.,.,TRBV29-1,TRBJ2-3,CSVDPGEDTQYF,TGCAGCGTTGACCCTGGGGAAGATACGCAGTATTTT
.,.,TRBV30,TRBJ2-7,CAWSPGDSSYEQYF,TGTGCCTGGAGCCCGGGGGACAGCTCCTACGAGCAGTACTTC
TRBD2,.,TRBV7-2,TRBJ2-5,CASSLGLAGEGKQTQYF,TGTGCCAGCAGCTTAGGACTAGCGGGAGAGGGCAAGCAGACCCAGTACTTC
.,.,TRBV7-3,TRBJ2-1,CASSLTSGAYNEQFF,TGTGCCAGCAGCTTAACTAGCGGAGCCTACAATGAGCAGTTCTTC
.,.,TRBV6-5,TRBJ2-3,CASSYFGNGDTQYF,TGTGCCAGCAGTTACTTCGGGAACGGAGATACGCAGTATTTT
.,.,TRBV5-5,TRBJ2-5,CASSLDGYGYQETQYF,TGTGCCAGCAGCTTGGATGGGTACGGGTACCAAGAGACCCAGTACTTC
.,.,TRBV7-8,TRBJ1-6,CASSPTLSSYNSPLHF,TGTGCCAGCAGCCCGACTCTGAGCTCCTATAATTCACCCCTCCACTTT
.,.,TRBV9,TRBJ2-7,CASSVVAGQDEQYF,TGTGCCAGCAGCGTAGTGGCAGGGCAAGACGAGCAGTACTTC
.,.,TRBV10-3,TRBJ2-1,CAISASGLDNEQFF,TGTGCCATCAGTGCATCAGGGCTTGACAATGAGCAGTTCTTC
.,.,TRBV28,TRBJ1-5,CASLGPFSNQPQHF,TGTGCCAGCCTCGGACCTTTTAGCAATCAGCCCCAGCATTTT
.,.,TRBV4-1,TRBJ2-7,CASSQDLGGSREQYF,TGCGCCAGCAGCCAAGATCTGGGGGGCTCTCGCGAGCAGTACTTC
.,.,TRBV4-3,TRBJ1-6,CASSFEGGRSPLHF,TGCGCCAGCAGCTTTGAGGGGGGGCGATCACCCCTCCACTTT
.,.,TRBV29-1,TRBJ1-1,CSVVGRAREDPEAFF,TGCAGCGTTGTTGGACGGGCCAGGGAGGACCCTGAAGCTTTCTTT
.,.,TRBV6-5,TRBJ2-1,CATVSYNEQFF,TGTGCCACTGTCTCCTACAATGAGCAGTTCTTC
.,.,TRBV10-3,TRBJ2-7,CAISIHGAAYEQYF,TGTGCCATCAGTATCCATGGGGCCGCCTACGAGCAGTACTTC
.,once,TRBV10-1,TRBJ2-7,CASSDLNIYEQYF,TGCGCCAGCAGTGATCTGAATATCTACGAGCAGTACTTC
.,.,TRBV28,TRBJ2-5,CASSTVYQETQYF,TGTGCCAGCAGTACAGTGTACCAAGAGACCCAGTACTTC
TRBD1,.,TRBV27,TRBJ2-7,CASSLWTGGPYEQYF,TGTGCCAGCAGTTTATGGACAGGCGGGCCCTACGAGCAGTACTTC
.,.,TRBV7-9,TRBJ2-7,CASSLAPEGVYEQYF,TGTGCCAGCAGCTTAGCGCCGGAAGGGGTTTACGAGCAGTACTTC
.,.,TRBV25-1,TRBJ1-5,CASSFSGNQPQHF,TGTGCCAGCAGTTTTAGCGGAAATCAGCCCCAGCATTTT
.,.,TRBV2,TRBJ1-2,CASRSGTYIYTF,TGTGCCAGCAGATCCGGGACCTACATCTACACCTTC
.,.,TRBV6-5,TRBJ1-1,CASSYDWGGNTEAFF,TGTGCCAGCAGTTACGACTGGGGTGGGAACACTGAAGCTTTCTTT
.,.,TRBV5-1,TRBJ2-1,CASSLAPINEQFF,TGCGCCAGCAGCTTGGCCCCCATTAATGAGCAGTTCTTC
.,.,TRBV7-9,TRBJ1-2,CASSSLFGTAWSGYTF,TGTGCCAGCAGCTCCCTCTTCGGGACGGCTTGGAGTGGCTACACCTTC
.,.,TRBV27,TRBJ1-1,CASSLISPTGSGTEAFF,TGTGCCAGCAGTTTAATTTCCCCCACAGGGTCAGGCACTGAAGCTTTCTTT
.,.,TRBV9,TRBJ2-3,CASSVDAGATDTQYF,TGTGCCAGCAGCGTAGACGCGGGGGCGACAGATACGCAGTATTTT
.,.,TRBV11-3,TRBJ1-1,CASSPGPGVTEAFF,TGTGCCAGCAGCCCCGGGCCAGGGGTCACTGAAGCTTTCTTT
TRBD2,.,TRBV7-9,TRBJ2-1,CASSPGLAGQVDNEQFF,TGTGCCAGCAGCCCGGGACTAGCGGGGCAAGTCGACAATGAGCAGTTCTTC
.,.,TRBV28,TRBJ2-2,CASSSTSFPGELFF,TGTGCCAGCAGTTCCACATCTTTCCCCGGGGAGCTGTTTTTT
TRBD2,.,TRBV5-4,TRBJ2-1,CASSLQAGGRNEQFF,TGTGCCAGCAGCTTGCAAGCGGGGGGTAGGAATGAGCAGTTCTTC
TRBD1,.,TRBV6-5,TRBJ2-7,CASSYMTGSSSNEQYF,TGTGCCAGCAGTTATATGACAGGGAGCAGTAGTAACGAGCAGTACTTC
.,.,TRBV9,TRBJ2-7,CASSVGQASYEQYF,TGTGCCAGCAGCGTAGGACAGGCCTCCTACGAGCAGTACTTC
.,.,TRBV19,TRBJ2-2,CASSMGGPGELFF,TGTGCCAGTAGTATGGGGGGTCCCGGGGAGCTGTTTTTT
.,.,TRBV4-3,TRBJ1-5,CASSQGRGNQPQHF,TGCGCCAGCAGCCAAGGGAGGGGGAATCAGCCCCAGCATTTT
.,.,TRBV29-1,TRBJ1-4,CSVVLLTTEKLFF,TGCAGCGTTGTTCTGCTTACGACCGAAAAACTGTTTTTT